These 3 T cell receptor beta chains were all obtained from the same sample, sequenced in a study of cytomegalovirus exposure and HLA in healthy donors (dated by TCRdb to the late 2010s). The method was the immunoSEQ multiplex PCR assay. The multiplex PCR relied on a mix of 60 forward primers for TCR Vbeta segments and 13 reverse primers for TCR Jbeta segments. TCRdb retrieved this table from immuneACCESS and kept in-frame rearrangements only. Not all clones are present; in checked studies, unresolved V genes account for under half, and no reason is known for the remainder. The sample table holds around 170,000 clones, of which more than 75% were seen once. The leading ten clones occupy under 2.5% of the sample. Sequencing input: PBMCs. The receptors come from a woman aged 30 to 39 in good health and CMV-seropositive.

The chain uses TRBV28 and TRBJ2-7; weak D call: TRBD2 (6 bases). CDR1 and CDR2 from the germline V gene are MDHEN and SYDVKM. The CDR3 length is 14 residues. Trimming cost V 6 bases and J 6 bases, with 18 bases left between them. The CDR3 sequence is CASSAAGTLIEQYF. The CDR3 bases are TGTGCCAGCAGCGCCGCGGGGACCCTTATCGAGCAGTACTTC.

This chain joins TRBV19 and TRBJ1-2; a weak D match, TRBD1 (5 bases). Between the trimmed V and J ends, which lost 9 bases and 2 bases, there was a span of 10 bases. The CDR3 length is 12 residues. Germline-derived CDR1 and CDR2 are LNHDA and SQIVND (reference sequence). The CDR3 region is CASPRQNYGYTF. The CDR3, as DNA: TGTGCCAGCCCAAGACAGAACTATGGCTACACCTTC. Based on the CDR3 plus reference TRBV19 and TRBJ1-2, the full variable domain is DGGITQSPKYLFRKEGQNVTLSCEQNLNHDAMYWYRQDPGQGLRLIYYSQIVNDFQKGDIAEGYSVSREKKESFPLTVTSAQKNPTAFYLCASPRQNYGYTFGSGTRLTVV.

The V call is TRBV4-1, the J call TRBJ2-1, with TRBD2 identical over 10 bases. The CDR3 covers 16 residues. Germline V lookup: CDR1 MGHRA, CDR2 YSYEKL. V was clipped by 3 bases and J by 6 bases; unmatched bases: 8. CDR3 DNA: TGCGCCAGCAGCCACCCCCCCGGGACTAGCGTCAATGAGCAGTTCTTC. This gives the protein CASSHPPGTSVNEQFF.